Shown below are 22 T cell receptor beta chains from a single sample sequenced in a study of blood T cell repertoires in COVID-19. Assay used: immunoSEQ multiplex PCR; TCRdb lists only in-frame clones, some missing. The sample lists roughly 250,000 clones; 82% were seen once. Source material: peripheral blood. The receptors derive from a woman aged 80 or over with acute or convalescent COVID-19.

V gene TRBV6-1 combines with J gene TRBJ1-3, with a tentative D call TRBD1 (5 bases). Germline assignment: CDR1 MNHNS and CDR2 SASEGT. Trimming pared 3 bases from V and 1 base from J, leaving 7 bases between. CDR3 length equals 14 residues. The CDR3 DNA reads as TGTGCCAGCAGTGATGGGGCTTCTGGAAACACCATATATTTT. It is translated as CASSDGASGNTIYF.

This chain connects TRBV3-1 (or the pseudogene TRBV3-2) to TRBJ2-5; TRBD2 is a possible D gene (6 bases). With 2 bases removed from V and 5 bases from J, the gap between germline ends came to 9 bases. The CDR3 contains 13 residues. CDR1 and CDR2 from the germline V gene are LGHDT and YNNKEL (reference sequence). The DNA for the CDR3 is TGTGCCAGCAGCCAACCGGGGGTGGAGACCCAGTACTTC. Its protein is CASSQPGVETQYF.

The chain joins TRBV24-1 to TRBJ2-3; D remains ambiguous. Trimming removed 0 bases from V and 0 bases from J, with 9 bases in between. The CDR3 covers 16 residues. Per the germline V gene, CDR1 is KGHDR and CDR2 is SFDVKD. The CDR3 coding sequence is TGTGCCACCAGTGATTTGCAAGGCGGTAGCACAGATACGCAGTATTTT. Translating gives CATSDLQGGSTDTQYF.

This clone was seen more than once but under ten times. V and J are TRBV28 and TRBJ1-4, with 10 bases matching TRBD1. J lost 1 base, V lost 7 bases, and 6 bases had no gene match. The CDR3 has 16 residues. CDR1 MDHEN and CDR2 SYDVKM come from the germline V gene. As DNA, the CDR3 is TGTGCCAGCAATTCCGGGACAGGGGTAACTAATGAAAAACTGTTTTTT. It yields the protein CASNSGTGVTNEKLFF.

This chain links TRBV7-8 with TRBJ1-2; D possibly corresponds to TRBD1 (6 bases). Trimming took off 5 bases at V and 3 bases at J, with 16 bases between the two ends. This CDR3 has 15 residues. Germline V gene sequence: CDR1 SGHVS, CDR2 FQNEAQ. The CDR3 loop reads CASSARDIGDYGYTF. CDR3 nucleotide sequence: TGTGCCAGCAGCGCCCGGGACATCGGGGACTATGGCTACACCTTC.

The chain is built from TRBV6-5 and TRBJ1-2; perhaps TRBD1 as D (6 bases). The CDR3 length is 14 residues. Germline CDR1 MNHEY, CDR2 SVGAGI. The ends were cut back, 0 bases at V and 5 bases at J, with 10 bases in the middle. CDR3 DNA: TGTGCCAGCAGTTACTCCGGTAGGGGGTATGGCTACACCTTC. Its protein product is CASSYSGRGYGYTF.

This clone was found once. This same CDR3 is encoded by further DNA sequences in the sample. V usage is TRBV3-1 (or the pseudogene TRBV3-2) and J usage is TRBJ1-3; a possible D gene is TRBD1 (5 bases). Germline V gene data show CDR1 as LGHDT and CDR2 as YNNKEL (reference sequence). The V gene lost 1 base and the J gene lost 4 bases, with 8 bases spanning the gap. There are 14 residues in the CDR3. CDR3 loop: CASSQAGSGNTIYF. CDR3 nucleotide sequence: TGTGCCAGCAGCCAAGCAGGGTCCGGAAACACCATATATTTT.

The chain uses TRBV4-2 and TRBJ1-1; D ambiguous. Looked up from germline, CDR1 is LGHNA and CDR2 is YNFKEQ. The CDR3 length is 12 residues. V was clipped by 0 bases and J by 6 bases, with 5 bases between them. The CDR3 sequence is CASSQDPSEAFF. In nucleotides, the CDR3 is TGTGCCAGCAGCCAAGATCCATCTGAAGCTTTCTTT.

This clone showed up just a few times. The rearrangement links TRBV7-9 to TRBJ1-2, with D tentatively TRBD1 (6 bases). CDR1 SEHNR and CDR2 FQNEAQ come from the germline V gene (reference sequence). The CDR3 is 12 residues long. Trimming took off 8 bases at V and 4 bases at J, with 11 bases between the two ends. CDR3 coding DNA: TGTGCCAGCGGCGTGACAGGCTATGGCTACACCTTC. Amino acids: CASGVTGYGYTF.

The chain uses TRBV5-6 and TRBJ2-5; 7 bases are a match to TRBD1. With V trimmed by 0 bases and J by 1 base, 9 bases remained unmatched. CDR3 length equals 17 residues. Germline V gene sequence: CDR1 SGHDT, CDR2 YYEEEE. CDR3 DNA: TGTGCCAGCAGCTTGGTGGCGACAGGGAAGGCCCAAGAGACCCAGTACTTC. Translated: CASSLVATGKAQETQYF.

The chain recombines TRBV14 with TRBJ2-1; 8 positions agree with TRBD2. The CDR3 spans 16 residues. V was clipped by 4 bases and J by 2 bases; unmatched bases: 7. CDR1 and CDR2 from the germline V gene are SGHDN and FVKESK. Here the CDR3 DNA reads TGTGCCAGCAGCCGGGGTAGCGGGATGGCCTACAATGAGCAGTTCTTC. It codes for CASSRGSGMAYNEQFF.

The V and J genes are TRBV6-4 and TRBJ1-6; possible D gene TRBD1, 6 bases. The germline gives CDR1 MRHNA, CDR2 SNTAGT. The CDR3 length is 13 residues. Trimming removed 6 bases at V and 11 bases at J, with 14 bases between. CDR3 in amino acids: CASSAHRDTPLHF. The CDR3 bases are TGTGCCAGCAGCGCCCACAGGGATACACCCCTCCACTTT.

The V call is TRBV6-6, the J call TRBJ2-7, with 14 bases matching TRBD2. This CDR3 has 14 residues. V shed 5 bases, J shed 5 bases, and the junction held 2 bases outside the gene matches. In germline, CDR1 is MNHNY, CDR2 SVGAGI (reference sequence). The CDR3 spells CASSKGLAGDEQYF. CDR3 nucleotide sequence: TGTGCCAGCAGTAAGGGACTAGCGGGAGACGAGCAGTACTTC.

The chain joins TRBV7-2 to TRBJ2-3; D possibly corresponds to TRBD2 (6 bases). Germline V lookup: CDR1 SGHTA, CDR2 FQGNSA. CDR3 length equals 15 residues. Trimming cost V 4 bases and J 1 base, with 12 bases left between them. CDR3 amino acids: CASSSPGTRTDTQYF. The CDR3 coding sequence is TGTGCCAGCAGCTCGCCCGGGACTCGCACAGATACGCAGTATTTT.

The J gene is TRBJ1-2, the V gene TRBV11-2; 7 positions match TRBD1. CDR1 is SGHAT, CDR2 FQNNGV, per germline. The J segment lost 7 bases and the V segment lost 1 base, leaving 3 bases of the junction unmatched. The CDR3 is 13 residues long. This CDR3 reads CASSLGQGVGYTF. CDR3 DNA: TGTGCCAGCAGCTTAGGACAGGGAGTTGGCTACACCTTC.

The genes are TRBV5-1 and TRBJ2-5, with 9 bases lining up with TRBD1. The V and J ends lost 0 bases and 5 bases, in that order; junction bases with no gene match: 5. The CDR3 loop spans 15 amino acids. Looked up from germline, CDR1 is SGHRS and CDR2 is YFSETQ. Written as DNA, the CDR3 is TGCGCCAGCAGCTTGGCCGGGACAGGGCTGGAGACCCAGTACTTC. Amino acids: CASSLAGTGLETQYF.

Written as DNA, the CDR3 is TGTGCCAGCAGTGAGAACGGTCTGAGCTCCTACGAGCAGTACTTC. This codes for CASSENGLSSYEQYF. This sequence joins TRBV2 and TRBJ2-7; D is unresolved. V was trimmed by 3 bases and J by 0 bases, leaving 12 bases between them. Germline lookup yields CDR1 SNHLY and CDR2 FYNNEI. The CDR3 contains 15 residues.

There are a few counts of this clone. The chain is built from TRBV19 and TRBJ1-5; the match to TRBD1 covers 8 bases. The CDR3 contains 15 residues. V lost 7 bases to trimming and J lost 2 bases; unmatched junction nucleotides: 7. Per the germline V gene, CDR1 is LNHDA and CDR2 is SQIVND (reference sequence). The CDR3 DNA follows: TGTGCCAGTATGGGGTTGGGACAGGGCAATCAGCCCCAGCATTTT. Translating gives CASMGLGQGNQPQHF. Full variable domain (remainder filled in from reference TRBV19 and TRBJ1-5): DGGITQSPKYLFRKEGQNVTLSCEQNLNHDAMYWYRQDPGQGLRLIYYSQIVNDFQKGDIAEGYSVSREKKESFPLTVTSAQKNPTAFYLCASMGLGQGNQPQHFGDGTRLSIL.

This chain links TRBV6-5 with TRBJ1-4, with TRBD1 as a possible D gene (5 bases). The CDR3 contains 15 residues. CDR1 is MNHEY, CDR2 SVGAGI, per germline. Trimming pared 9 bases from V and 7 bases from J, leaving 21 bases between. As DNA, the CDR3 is TGTGCCAGACGTGGGGTGGACAAAAGGGGTGAAAAACTGTTTTTT. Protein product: CARRGVDKRGEKLFF.

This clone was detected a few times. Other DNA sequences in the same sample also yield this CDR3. The CDR3 reads CASSLRTGGAGTEAFF. The DNA for the CDR3 is TGCGCCAGCAGCTTGAGGACAGGGGGCGCGGGAACTGAAGCTTTCTTT. The rearrangement uses TRBV5-1 and TRBJ1-1; 11 nucleotides line up with TRBD1. Unmatched junction bases numbered 7, after V lost 1 base and J lost 5 bases. This CDR3 spans 16 amino acids. From germline, CDR1 is SGHRS and CDR2 YFSETQ.

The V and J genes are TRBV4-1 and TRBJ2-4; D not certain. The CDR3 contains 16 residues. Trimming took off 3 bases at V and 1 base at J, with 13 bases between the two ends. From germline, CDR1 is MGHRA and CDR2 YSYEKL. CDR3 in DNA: TGCGCCAGCAGCCATGAGATTATGAGGGCCAAAAACATTCAGTACTTC. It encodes CASSHEIMRAKNIQYF.

The CDR3 loop is CASSPNGGLGEQYF. CDR3 DNA: TGTGCCAGCAGCCCGAACGGGGGGCTGGGCGAGCAGTACTTC. The J gene is TRBJ2-7, the V gene TRBV7-9; weak D call: TRBD2 (7 bases). V was cut by 5 bases and J by 6 bases, with 17 bases left in between. CDR3 size: 14 residues. Germline assignment: CDR1 SEHNR and CDR2 FQNEAQ (reference sequence).